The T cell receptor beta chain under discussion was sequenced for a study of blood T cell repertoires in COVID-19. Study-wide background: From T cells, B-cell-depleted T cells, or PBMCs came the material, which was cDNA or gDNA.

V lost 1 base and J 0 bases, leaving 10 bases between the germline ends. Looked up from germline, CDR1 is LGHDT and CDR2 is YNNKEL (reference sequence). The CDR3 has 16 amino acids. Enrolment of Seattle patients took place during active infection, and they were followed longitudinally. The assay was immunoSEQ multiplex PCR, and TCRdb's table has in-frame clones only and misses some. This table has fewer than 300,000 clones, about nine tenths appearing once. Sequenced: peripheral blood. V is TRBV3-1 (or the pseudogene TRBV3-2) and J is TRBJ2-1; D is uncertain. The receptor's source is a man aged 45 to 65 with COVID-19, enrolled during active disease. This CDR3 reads CASSQAEWYSYNEQFF. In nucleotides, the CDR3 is TGTGCCAGCAGCCAAGCGGAGTGGTACTCCTACAATGAGCAGTTCTTC.